Sequencing of this T cell receptor (beta chain) was carried out in a study of blood T cells in healthy people across ages. Study as a whole: Per every two T cells, about one barcoded beta molecule was captured by template switching.

Overall study results and limits: In the absence of known donor CMV status, changes in expanded clonotypes were possibly confounded. Fewer expanded clones and more diversity marked long-lived versus aged donors. Measured against age, TCR beta diversity per million T cells decreased in a roughly linear manner.

CDR1 and CDR2 from the germline V gene are DFQATT and SNEGSKA (reference sequence). The CDR3 extends over 16 amino acids. As regards this clonotype: Its antigen is currently unknown. An end of the junction does not agree with germline; a read error may underlie this.

A sample-barcoded 5' primer and a J-beta primer mix were used in a second PCR of roughly 7 to 11 cycles. TCRdb itself ran the 5' RACE reads through MiXCR, one entry per CDR3 protein. The table shows about 1.6 million distinct CDR3 sequences, with almost 35% occurring only once. The J gene is TRBJ2-7, the V gene TRBV20-1; 11 bases align to TRBD1. Sequencing was done on a sample of blood. This TCR was sampled from a woman aged 25 to 45 in good health. CDR3 in amino acids: CGAPPWDRGESYEQYF. DNA of the CDR3: TGCGGTGCCCCACCGTGGGACAGGGGGGAGTCCTACGAGCAGTACTTC.